The T cell receptor beta chain described here comes from a study of T-cell memory formation after mild COVID-19. The study's findings and limits: Contracting CD8+ clones were enriched in EMRA, CD4+ mainly in CM and EM.

A 5'RACE reaction primed in the constant segment made cDNA libraries of TCR alpha and TCR beta, and these carried sample barcodes and UMIs. Via MiXCR, TCRdb re-called the 5' RACE reads, giving one row per CDR3 protein. The repertoire includes approximately 100,000 distinct CDR3 sequences, more than 20% of them detected once, and roughly two fifths sits in the top ten. About this clonotype itself: Its antigen is undetermined.

The V segment lost 4 bases and the J segment 4 bases; nucleotides outside the gene matches: 10. CDR3 length: 17 residues. Germline values: CDR1 SGHVS, CDR2 FQNEAQ. J is TRBJ2-3 and V is TRBV7-8; 11 nucleotides agree with TRBD2. The sample consisted of PBMCs or a T cell subset sorted from them (not recorded which). The sequence came from a man aged 18 to 29 who had mild COVID-19 (a few samples of this study predate the infection). Cell type and time point are not known. The CDR3 protein is CASSWTYVAGGPDTQYF. The DNA for the CDR3 is TGTGCCAGCAGCTGGACTTACGTAGCGGGGGGGCCAGATACGCAGTATTTT.